The 17 T cell receptor beta chains below come from one sample, sequenced in a study of vaccination effects on CD4 cells after COVID-19. TCRdb's copy holds only in-frame clones and misses some; the assay was immunoSEQ multiplex PCR. This sample yields about 63,000 clones, of which around three quarters are seen a single time; 3.5% to 4.5% belongs to the top ten. After expansion with viral peptide pools in the ViraFEST assay, antigen-specific CD4+ T cells were sequenced. Upon completion of roughly ten days in culture, CD4+ T cells were isolated. Testing of the vaccine recipients showed negative nucleocapsid antibodies and no prior SARS-CoV-2 infection. Their recognized antigens are unknown. This sample comprised CD4+ T cells from PBMCs cultured with HCoV-OC43 spike peptides, obtained before COVID-19 vaccination. Subset noted: HCoV-OC43 spike overlapping peptide pool stimulation. Receptor source: a human donor who received a COVID-19 vaccine.

The CDR3 is CASSLRQGNPEAFF. The CDR3 coding sequence is TGTGCCAGCAGCTTGCGGCAGGGTAATCCTGAAGCTTTCTTT. The V and J genes are TRBV7-3 and TRBJ1-1; maybe TRBD1 (5 bases). The CDR3 covers 14 residues. CDR1 and CDR2 (germline): SGHTA, FQGTGA. Trimming shortened V by 3 bases and J by 6 bases, and 14 bases separated the two germline ends.

The genes are TRBV4-3 and TRBJ2-3; 8 nucleotides align to TRBD1. The ends lost 4 bases at V and 5 bases at J; junction bases unmatched: 5. Germline CDR1 is LGHNA and CDR2 is YSLEER. This CDR3 contains 14 residues. The CDR3, as DNA: TGCGCCAGCAGCCCAGGACAGGGTGGAGATACGCAGTATTTT. Translation: CASSPGQGGDTQYF.

This chain links TRBV2 with TRBJ2-1; D not certain. Germline values: CDR1 SNHLY, CDR2 FYNNEI. Trimming took 7 bases from V and 2 from J, leaving 3 bases between them. The CDR3 contains 11 residues. The CDR3 region is CASNTYNEQFF. The CDR3 DNA follows: TGTGCCAGCAACACCTACAATGAGCAGTTCTTC.

The rearrangement uses TRBV9 and TRBJ2-2; weak D call: TRBD1 (6 bases). V gave up 0 bases and J gave up 0 bases, with 9 bases separating them. This CDR3 has 16 amino acids. Germline assignment: CDR1 SGDLS and CDR2 YYNGEE. CDR3 in DNA: TGTGCCAGCAGCGTAGTTTCAGGGGCGAACACCGGGGAGCTGTTTTTT. Residues: CASSVVSGANTGELFF.

The chain is built from TRBV5-4 and TRBJ2-5, with 12 nucleotides matching TRBD1. J lost 5 bases, V lost 3 bases, and 8 bases had no gene match. Looked up from germline, CDR1 is SGHNT and CDR2 is YYREEE (reference sequence). The CDR3 has 16 amino acids. The CDR3 sequence is CASSYPGQGARETQYF. The CDR3 region has the DNA TGTGCCAGCAGCTATCCGGGACAGGGGGCGAGGGAGACCCAGTACTTC.

In its sample, this clone was seen once. The chain employs TRBV6-5 and TRBJ2-4; TRBD2 aligns across 9 bases. This CDR3 has 15 residues. Germline V gene sequence: CDR1 MNHEY, CDR2 SVGAGI. V shed 4 bases and J 3 bases; nucleotides not matched to a gene: 4. CDR3 nucleotide sequence: TGTGCCAGCAGTTCCGGGACTAGCAACAAAAACATTCAGTACTTC. Protein sequence: CASSSGTSNKNIQYF.

This chain joins TRBV3-1 (or the pseudogene TRBV3-2) and TRBJ2-2; tentatively, D is TRBD1 (6 bases). Trimming removed 1 base at V and 6 bases at J, with 9 bases between. CDR1 and CDR2 from the germline V gene are LGHDT and YNNKEL (reference sequence). The CDR3 has 14 residues. This CDR3 reads CASSQGGGPGELFF. CDR3 bases: TGTGCCAGCAGCCAAGGAGGGGGACCCGGGGAGCTGTTTTTT.

V and J are TRBV6-2 or TRBV6-3 and TRBJ1-3; possible D gene TRBD1, 5 bases. With 0 bases removed from V and 4 bases from J, the gap between germline ends came to 13 bases. Germline V lookup: CDR1 MNHEY, CDR2 SVGEGT. The CDR3 consists of 16 residues. Here the CDR3 DNA reads TGTGCCAGCAGTTACTCGACGGCCGCAGGGGGAAACACCATATATTTT. It specifies CASSYSTAAGGNTIYF.

The V call is TRBV7-3, the J call TRBJ1-1; D uncertain. V was shortened by 0 bases and J by 1 base, with 6 bases between the two germline ends. CDR3 length: 14 residues. Germline assignment: CDR1 SGHTA and CDR2 FQGTGA. The CDR3 DNA sequence: TGTGCCAGCAGCTTAACGACGGAGAACACTGAAGCTTTCTTT. Translated, it gives CASSLTTENTEAFF. Combining the CDR3 with reference TRBV7-3 and TRBJ1-1 gives the whole variable domain GAGVSQTPSNKVTEKGKYVELRCDPISGHTALYWYRQSLGQGPEFLIYFQGTGAADDSGLPNDRFFAVRPEGSVSTLKIQRTERGDSAVYLCASSLTTENTEAFFGQGTRLTVV.

The chain employs TRBV7-3 and TRBJ2-5; 7 positions match TRBD2. Unmatched junction bases numbered 6, after V lost 2 bases and J lost 3 bases. The CDR3 is made up of 15 amino acids. Germline assignment: CDR1 SGHTA and CDR2 FQGTGA. CDR3 amino acids: CASSLLGTTEETQYF. The CDR3 DNA follows: TGTGCCAGCAGCTTACTAGGGACTACGGAAGAGACCCAGTACTTC.

CDR3 loop: CASRSTSTDTQYF. The CDR3 DNA sequence: TGTGCCAGTAGATCTACGAGCACAGATACGCAGTATTTT. The V call is TRBV19, the J call TRBJ2-3; the D is unclear. Germline V CDR1 and CDR2: LNHDA, SQIVND (reference sequence). Trimming removed 6 bases at V and 0 bases at J, with 7 bases between. This CDR3 region has 13 residues.

J is TRBJ1-3 and V is TRBV30; TRBD1 might be the D (6 bases). Germline CDR1 reads GTSNPN; CDR2 reads SVGIG (reference sequence). The CDR3 covers 14 residues. Trimming took off 3 bases at V and 4 bases at J, with 13 bases between the two ends. The CDR3 is CAWRDTGSGNTIYF. CDR3 bases: TGTGCCTGGAGAGATACAGGGTCGGGAAACACCATATATTTT.

The chain joins TRBV5-1 to TRBJ2-2; D not certain. The CDR3 is 16 amino acids. CDR1 is SGHRS and CDR2 is YFSETQ in the germline V gene. V lost 2 bases, J lost 3 bases, and 14 bases lay in between. The CDR3 reads CASSFLRIEDTGELFF. In nucleotides, the CDR3 is TGCGCCAGCAGCTTTCTGAGGATCGAAGACACCGGGGAGCTGTTTTTT. Supplemented by reference TRBV5-1 and TRBJ2-2, the full variable domain reads KAGVTQTPRYLIKTRGQQVTLSCSPISGHRSVSWYQQTPGQGLQFLFEYFSETQRNKGNFPGRFSGRQFSNSRSEMNVSTLELGDSALYLCASSFLRIEDTGELFFGEGSRLTVL.

The rearrangement links TRBV29-1 to TRBJ2-6; 12 nucleotides align to TRBD1. Germline V gene data show CDR1 as SQVTM and CDR2 as ANQGSEA. This CDR3 contains 16 residues. The J segment lost 0 bases and the V segment lost 6 bases, leaving 3 bases of the junction unmatched. This CDR3 reads CSVEGQGASGANVLTF. As DNA, the CDR3 is TGCAGCGTGGAGGGACAGGGGGCCTCTGGGGCCAACGTCCTGACTTTC.

V usage is TRBV6-5 and J usage is TRBJ1-2; 7 bases align to TRBD1. Germline CDR1 MNHEY, CDR2 SVGAGI. The CDR3 extends over 13 amino acids. The ends lost 6 bases at V and 6 bases at J; junction bases unmatched: 7. The CDR3 DNA reads TGTGCCAGCAGAGCACAGGGGCTGGATGGCTACACCTTC. Translated: CASRAQGLDGYTF.

This sequence joins TRBV2 and TRBJ1-6, with 7 bases aligning to TRBD1. Germline CDR1 is SNHLY and CDR2 is FYNNEI. CDR3 length: 13 residues. Losses at the gene ends were 6 bases for V and 7 bases for J; bases not matched to a gene: 3. CDR3 amino acids: CASRTGQNSPLHF. In nucleotides, the CDR3 is TGTGCCAGCAGAACGGGACAGAATTCACCCCTCCACTTT.

The count of this clone is one. The chain is built from TRBV7-9 and TRBJ2-5; a possible D gene is TRBD1 (5 bases). In germline, CDR1 is SEHNR, CDR2 FQNEAQ (reference sequence). With 1 base removed from V and 5 bases from J, the gap between germline ends came to 14 bases. The CDR3 totals 15 residues. In DNA, the CDR3 is TGTGCCAGCAGCTTAGATCCCAGGGTTGGGGAGACCCAGTACTTC. Translated: CASSLDPRVGETQYF.